Following are 6 T cell receptor beta chains from one sample sequenced in a study of cytomegalovirus exposure and HLA in healthy donors. PCR primers comprised 60 Vbeta and 13 Jbeta primers. Produced via immunoSEQ multiplex PCR; TCRdb's table is partial and in-frame only. Among around 140,000 clones listed, 70% to 90% were seen once. The sequenced sample was PBMCs. These receptors were collected from a man between 40 and 49 years old in good health and CMV-seronegative.

The chain combines TRBV28 with TRBJ1-5; no definite D call. Trimming left V 5 bases short and J 5 bases short, with 13 bases between. Looked up from germline, CDR1 is MDHEN and CDR2 is SYDVKM. The CDR3 extends over 14 amino acids. CDR3 bases: TGTGCCAGCAGTACTTATCTCACCTATCAGCCCCAGCATTTT. It encodes CASSTYLTYQPQHF.

This chain uses TRBV5-1 with TRBJ2-3, with TRBD1 matching 8 bases. The length of the CDR3 is 15 residues. Germline V gives CDR1 SGHRS, CDR2 YFSETQ. V lost 4 bases and J lost 5; bases outside the gene matches: 9. The CDR3 DNA follows: TGCGCCAGCAGCCCCGGACAGGGCATAGGAGATACGCAGTATTTT. It encodes CASSPGQGIGDTQYF.

The chain carries TRBV5-1 and TRBJ2-5; a weak D match, TRBD2 (6 bases). The CDR3 length is 15 residues. V lost 1 base, J lost 2 bases, and 12 bases lay in between. Germline values: CDR1 SGHRS, CDR2 YFSETQ. DNA of the CDR3: TGCGCCAGCAGCTTGCCCTCCGGGAGTCAAGAGACCCAGTACTTC. Translated: CASSLPSGSQETQYF.

This rearrangement joins TRBV7-2 to TRBJ2-7; 12 bases are a match to TRBD1. The germline V gene has CDR1 SGHTA and CDR2 FQGNSA. The CDR3 is 17 amino acids. With 5 bases clipped from V and 7 bases from J, the junction kept 15 bases outside the gene matches. The CDR3 DNA is TGTGCCAGCAGCCCAACCTCCGGGACAGGGGGCCTTGGAGAGCAGTACTTC. This translates into CASSPTSGTGGLGEQYF.

V and J are TRBV10-2 and TRBJ2-7; possibly TRBD1 for D (6 bases). This CDR3 has 11 residues. The V gene's germline CDR1 is WSHSY and CDR2 SAAADI. Between the trimmed V and J ends, which lost 5 bases and 5 bases, there was a span of 7 bases. The DNA of the CDR3 is TGCGCCAGCAGTACAGGGAACGAGCAGTACTTC. This codes for CASSTGNEQYF.

The CDR3 DNA reads TGCGCCAGCAGCTCCGGGACAGGGGGCTTTATTGATTCACCCCTCCACTTT. It translates to CASSSGTGGFIDSPLHF. This chain connects TRBV5-1 to TRBJ1-6; 12 bases are a match to TRBD1. The CDR3 is 17 amino acids. Germline assignment: CDR1 SGHRS and CDR2 YFSETQ. V shed 3 bases, J shed 8 bases, and the junction held 9 bases outside the gene matches.